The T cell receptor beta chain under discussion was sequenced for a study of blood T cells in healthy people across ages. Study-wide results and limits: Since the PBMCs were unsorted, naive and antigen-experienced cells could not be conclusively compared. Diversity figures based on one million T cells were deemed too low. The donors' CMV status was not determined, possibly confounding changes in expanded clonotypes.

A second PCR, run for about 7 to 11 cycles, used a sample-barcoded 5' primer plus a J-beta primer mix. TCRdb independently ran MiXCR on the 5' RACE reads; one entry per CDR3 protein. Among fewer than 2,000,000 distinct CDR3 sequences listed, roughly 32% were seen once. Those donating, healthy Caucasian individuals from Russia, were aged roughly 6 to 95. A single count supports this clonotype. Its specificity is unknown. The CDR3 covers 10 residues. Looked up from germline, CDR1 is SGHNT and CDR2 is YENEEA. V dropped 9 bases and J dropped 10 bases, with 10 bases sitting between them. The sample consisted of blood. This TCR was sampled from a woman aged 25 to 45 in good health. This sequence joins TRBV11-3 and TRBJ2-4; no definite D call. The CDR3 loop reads CARRRSIQYF. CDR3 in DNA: TGTGCCAGGCGAAGGTCTATTCAGTACTTC.